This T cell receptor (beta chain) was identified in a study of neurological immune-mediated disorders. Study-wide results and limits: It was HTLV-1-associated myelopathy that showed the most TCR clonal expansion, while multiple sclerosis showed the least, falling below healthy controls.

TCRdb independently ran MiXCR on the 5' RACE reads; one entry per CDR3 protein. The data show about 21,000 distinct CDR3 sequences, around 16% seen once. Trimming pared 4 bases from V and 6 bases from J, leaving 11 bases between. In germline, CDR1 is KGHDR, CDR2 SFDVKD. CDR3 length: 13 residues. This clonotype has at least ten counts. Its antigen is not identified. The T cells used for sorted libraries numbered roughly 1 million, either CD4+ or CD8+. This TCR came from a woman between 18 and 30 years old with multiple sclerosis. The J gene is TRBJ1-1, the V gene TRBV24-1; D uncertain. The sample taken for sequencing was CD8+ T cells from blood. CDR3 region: CATSEGPKAEAFF. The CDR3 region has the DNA TGTGCCACCAGTGAGGGCCCGAAAGCTGAAGCTTTCTTT.